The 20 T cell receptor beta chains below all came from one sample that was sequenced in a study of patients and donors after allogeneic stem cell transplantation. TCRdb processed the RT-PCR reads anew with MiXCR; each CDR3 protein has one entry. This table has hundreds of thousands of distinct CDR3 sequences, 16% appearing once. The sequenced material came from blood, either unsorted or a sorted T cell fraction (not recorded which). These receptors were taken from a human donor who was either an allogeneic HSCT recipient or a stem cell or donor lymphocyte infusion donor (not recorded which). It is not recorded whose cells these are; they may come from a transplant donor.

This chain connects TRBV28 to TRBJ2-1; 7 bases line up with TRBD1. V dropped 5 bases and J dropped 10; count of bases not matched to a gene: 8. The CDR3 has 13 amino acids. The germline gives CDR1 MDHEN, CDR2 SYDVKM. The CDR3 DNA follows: TGTGCCAGCAGTCCCCGCCTGACAGGGGAGCAGTTCTTC. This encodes CASSPRLTGEQFF.

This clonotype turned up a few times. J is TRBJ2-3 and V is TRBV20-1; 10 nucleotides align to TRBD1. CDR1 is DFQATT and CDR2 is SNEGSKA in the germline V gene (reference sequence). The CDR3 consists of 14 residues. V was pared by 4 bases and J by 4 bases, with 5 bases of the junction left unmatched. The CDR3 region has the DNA TGCAGTGCTATCTCCGGGACAGGGGCAGATACGCAGTATTTT. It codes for CSAISGTGADTQYF.

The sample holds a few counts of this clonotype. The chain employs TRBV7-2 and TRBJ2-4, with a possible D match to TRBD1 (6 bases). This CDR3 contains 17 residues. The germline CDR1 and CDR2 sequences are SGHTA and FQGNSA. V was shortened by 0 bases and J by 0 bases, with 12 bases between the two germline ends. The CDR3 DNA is TGTGCCAGCAGCTTAGCTGGGGGCCTAATAGCCAAAAACATTCAGTACTTC. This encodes CASSLAGGLIAKNIQYF.

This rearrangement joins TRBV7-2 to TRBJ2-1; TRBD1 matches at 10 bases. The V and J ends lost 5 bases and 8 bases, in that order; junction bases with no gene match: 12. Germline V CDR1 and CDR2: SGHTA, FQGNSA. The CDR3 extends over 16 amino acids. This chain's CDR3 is CASSLRQGAGYDEQFF. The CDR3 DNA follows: TGTGCCAGCAGCCTGAGACAGGGGGCCGGTTACGATGAGCAGTTCTTC.

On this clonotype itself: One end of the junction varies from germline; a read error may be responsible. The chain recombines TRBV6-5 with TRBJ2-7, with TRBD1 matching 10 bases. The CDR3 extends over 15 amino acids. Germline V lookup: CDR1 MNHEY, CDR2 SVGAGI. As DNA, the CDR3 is TGTGTCAGCAGTTACTCGACAGGGGGCTCGTACGAGCAGTACTTC. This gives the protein CVSSYSTGGSYEQYF.

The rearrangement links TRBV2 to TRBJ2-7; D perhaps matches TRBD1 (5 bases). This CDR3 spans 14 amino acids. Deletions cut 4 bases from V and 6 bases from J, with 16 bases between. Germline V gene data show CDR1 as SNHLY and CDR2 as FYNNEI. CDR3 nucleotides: TGTGCCAGCAGTGTCCCGAACAGGTTTCCCGAGCAGTACTTC. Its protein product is CASSVPNRFPEQYF.

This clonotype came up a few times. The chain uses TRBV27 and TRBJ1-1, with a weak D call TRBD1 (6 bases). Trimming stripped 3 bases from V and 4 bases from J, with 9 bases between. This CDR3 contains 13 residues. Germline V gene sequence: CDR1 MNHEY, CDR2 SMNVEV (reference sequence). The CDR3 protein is CASSFRDITEAFF. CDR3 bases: TGTGCCAGCAGTTTTAGGGACATCACTGAAGCTTTCTTT.

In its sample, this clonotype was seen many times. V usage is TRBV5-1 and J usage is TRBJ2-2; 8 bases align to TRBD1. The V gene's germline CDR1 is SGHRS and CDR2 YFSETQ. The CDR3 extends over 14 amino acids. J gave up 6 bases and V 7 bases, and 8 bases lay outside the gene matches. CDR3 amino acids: CASRLGTGAGELFF. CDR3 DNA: TGCGCCAGCCGACTTGGGACAGGCGCCGGGGAGCTGTTTTTT. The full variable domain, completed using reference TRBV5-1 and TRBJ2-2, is KAGVTQTPRYLIKTRGQQVTLSCSPISGHRSVSWYQQTPGQGLQFLFEYFSETQRNKGNFPGRFSGRQFSNSRSEMNVSTLELGDSALYLCASRLGTGAGELFFGEGSRLTVL.

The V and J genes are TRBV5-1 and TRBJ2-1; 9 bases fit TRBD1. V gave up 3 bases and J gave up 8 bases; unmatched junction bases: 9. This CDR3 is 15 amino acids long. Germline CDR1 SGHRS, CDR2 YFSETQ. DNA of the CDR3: TGCGCCAGCAGCTGGGGGGACAGGGCGGTCGATGAGCAGTTCTTC. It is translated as CASSWGDRAVDEQFF. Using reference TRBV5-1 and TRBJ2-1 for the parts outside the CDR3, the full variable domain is KAGVTQTPRYLIKTRGQQVTLSCSPISGHRSVSWYQQTPGQGLQFLFEYFSETQRNKGNFPGRFSGRQFSNSRSEMNVSTLELGDSALYLCASSWGDRAVDEQFFGPGTRLTVL.

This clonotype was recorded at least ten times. The CDR3 sequence: CASSPPGSSYNEQFF. The CDR3 DNA reads as TGTGCCAGCAGTCCACCCGGGAGCTCCTACAATGAGCAGTTCTTC. This chain uses TRBV12-3 or TRBV12-4 with TRBJ2-1, with D perhaps TRBD2 (6 bases). There are 15 residues in the CDR3. The V and J ends lost 5 bases and 0 bases respectively, with 11 bases between them.

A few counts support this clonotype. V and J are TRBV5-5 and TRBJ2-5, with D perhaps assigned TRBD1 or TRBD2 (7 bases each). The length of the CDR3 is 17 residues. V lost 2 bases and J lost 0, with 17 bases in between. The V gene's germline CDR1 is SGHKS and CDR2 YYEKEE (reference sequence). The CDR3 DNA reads TGTGCCAGCAGCTTAGCCCCCCAGGGGGGGTACCAAGAGACCCAGTACTTC. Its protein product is CASSLAPQGGYQETQYF.

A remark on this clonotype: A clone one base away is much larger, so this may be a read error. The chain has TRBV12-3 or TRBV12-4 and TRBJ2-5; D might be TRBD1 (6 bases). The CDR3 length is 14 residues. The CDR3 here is CTSSLTAGEETQYF. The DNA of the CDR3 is TGTACCAGCAGTTTAACGGCAGGGGAAGAGACCCAGTACTTC.

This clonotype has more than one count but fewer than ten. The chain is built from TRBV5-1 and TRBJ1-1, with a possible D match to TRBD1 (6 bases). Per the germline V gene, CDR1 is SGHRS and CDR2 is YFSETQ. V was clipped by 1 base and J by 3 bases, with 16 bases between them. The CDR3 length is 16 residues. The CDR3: CASSLLPRGGHTEAFF. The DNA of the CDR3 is TGCGCCAGCAGCTTGCTTCCCAGGGGCGGGCACACTGAAGCTTTCTTT.

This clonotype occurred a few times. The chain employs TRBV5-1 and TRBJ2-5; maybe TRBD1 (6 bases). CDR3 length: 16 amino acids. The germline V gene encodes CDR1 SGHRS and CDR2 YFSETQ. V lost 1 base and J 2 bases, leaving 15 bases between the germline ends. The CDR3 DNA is TGCGCCAGCAGCTTGAGGCAGGGGCTGGGGCAAGAGACCCAGTACTTC. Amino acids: CASSLRQGLGQETQYF.

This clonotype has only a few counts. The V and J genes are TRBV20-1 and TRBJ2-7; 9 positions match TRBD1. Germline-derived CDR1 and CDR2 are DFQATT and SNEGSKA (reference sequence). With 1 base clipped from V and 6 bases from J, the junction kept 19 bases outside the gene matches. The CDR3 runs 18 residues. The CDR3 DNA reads TGCAGTGCTAGAGGCGCCGGGACAGGGAAGAGCGGGTTGTCCGAGCAGTACTTC. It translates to CSARGAGTGKSGLSEQYF.

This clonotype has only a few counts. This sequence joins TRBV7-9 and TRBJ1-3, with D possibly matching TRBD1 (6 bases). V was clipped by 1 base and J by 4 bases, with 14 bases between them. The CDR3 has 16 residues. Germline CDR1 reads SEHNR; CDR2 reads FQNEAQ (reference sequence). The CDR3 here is CASSLVGGAGGNTIYF. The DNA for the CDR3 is TGTGCCAGCAGCTTAGTAGGGGGGGCCGGCGGAAACACCATATATTTT.

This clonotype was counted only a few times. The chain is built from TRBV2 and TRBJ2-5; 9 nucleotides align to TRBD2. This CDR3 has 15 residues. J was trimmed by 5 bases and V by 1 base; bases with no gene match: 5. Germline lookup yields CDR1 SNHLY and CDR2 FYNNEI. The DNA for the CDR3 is TGTGCCAGCAGTGAAGTATTAGCGGGAGTGGAGACCCAGTACTTC. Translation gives CASSEVLAGVETQYF.

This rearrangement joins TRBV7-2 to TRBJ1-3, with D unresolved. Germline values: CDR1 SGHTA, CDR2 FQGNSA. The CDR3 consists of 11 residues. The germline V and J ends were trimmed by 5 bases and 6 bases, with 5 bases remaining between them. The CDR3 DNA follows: TGTGCCAGCAGCCTACAAAACACCATATATTTT. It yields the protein CASSLQNTIYF.

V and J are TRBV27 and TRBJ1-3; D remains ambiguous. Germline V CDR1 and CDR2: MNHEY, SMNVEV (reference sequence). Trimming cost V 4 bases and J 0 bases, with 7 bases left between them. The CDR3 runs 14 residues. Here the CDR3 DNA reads TGTGCCAGCAGTTCCCGATCCTCTGGAAACACCATATATTTT. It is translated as CASSSRSSGNTIYF.

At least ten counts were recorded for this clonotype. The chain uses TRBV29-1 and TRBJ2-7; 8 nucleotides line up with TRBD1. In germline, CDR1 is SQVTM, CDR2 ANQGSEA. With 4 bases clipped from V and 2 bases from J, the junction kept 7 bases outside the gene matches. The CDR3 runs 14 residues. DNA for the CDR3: TGCAGCGTTGTGCCGGGACAGGCTGCCTACGAGCAGTACTTC. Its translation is CSVVPGQAAYEQYF.